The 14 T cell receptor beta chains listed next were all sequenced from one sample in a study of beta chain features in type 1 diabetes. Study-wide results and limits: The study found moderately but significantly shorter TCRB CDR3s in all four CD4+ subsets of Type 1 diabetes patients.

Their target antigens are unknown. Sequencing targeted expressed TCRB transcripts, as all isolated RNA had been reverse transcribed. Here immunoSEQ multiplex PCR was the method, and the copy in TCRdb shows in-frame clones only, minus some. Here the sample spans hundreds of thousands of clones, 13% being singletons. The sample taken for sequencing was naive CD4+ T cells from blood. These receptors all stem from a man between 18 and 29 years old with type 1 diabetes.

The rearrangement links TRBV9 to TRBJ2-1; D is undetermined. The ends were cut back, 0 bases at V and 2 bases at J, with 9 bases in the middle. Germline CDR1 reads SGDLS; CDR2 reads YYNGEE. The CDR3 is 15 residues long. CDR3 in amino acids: CASSVDGKTYNEQFF. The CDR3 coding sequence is TGTGCCAGCAGCGTAGACGGTAAGACCTACAATGAGCAGTTCTTC.

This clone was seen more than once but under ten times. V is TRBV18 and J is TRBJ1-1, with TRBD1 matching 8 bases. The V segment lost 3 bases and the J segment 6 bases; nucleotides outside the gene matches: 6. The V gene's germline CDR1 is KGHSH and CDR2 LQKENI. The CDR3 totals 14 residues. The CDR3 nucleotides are TGTGCCAGCTCACCTGGACAGGGTACGCCTGAAGCTTTCTTT. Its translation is CASSPGQGTPEAFF.

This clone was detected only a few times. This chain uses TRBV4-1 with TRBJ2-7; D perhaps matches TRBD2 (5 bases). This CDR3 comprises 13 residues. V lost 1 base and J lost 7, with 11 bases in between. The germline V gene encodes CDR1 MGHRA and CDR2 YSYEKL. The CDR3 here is CASSQVPGVEQYF. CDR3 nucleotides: TGCGCCAGCAGCCAAGTTCCCGGGGTTGAGCAGTACTTC.

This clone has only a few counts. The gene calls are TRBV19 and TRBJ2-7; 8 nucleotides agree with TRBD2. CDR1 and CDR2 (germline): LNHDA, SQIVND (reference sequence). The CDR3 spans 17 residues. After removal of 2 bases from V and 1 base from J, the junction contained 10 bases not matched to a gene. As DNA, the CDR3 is TGTGCCAGTAGTATAACTTTCCGGGGGGGAGATTCCTACGAGCAGTACTTC. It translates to CASSITFRGGDSYEQYF.

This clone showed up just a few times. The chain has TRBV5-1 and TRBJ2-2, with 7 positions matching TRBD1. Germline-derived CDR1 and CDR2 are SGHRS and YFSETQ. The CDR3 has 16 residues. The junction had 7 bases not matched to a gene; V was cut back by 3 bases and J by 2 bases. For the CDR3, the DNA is TGCGCCAGCAGCTGGACCGGGACAGTTAACACCGGGGAGCTGTTTTTT. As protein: CASSWTGTVNTGELFF.

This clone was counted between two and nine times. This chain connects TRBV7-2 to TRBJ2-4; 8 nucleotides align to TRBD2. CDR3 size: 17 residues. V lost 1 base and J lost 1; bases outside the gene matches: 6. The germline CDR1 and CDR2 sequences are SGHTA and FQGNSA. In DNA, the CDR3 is TGTGCCAGCAGCTTAGTGTCCGGCGGGGGGGCCAAAAACATTCAGTACTTC. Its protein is CASSLVSGGGAKNIQYF.

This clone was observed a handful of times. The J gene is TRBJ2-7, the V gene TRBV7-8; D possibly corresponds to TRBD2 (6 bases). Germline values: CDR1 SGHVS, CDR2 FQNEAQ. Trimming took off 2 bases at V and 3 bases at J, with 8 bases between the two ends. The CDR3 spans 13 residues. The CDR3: CASSLWRDYEQYF. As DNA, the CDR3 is TGTGCCAGCAGCTTATGGAGGGACTACGAGCAGTACTTC.

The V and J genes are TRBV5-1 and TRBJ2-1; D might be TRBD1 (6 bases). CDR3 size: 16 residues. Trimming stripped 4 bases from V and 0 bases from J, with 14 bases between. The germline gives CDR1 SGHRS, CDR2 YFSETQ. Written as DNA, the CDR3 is TGCGCCAGCAGCATATCAGGGGCCAACTCCTACAATGAGCAGTTCTTC. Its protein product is CASSISGANSYNEQFF.

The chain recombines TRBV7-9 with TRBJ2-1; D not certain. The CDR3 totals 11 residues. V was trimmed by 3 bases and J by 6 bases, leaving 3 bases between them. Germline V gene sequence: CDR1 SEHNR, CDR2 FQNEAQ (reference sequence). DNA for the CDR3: TGTGCCAGCAGCTTCCGCAATGAGCAGTTCTTC. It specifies CASSFRNEQFF.

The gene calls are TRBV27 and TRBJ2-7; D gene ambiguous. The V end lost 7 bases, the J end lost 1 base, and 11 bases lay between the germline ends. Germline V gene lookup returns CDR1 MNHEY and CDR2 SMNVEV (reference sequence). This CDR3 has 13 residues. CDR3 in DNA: TGTGCCAGCAAGGCCTTGGGTTCCTACGAGCAGTACTTC. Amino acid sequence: CASKALGSYEQYF.

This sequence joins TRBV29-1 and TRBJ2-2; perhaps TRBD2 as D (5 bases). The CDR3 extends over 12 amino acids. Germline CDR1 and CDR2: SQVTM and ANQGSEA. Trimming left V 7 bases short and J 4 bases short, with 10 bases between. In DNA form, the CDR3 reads TGCAGCGCCCGGGGTTTCACCGGGGAGCTGTTTTTT. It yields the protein CSARGFTGELFF.

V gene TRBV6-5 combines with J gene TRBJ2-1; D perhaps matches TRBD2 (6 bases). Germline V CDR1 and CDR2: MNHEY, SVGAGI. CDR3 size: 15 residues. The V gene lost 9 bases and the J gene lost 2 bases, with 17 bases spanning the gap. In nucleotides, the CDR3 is TGTGCCAGTTTCCCGGGCAGGAGGGCCTACAATGAGCAGTTCTTC. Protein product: CASFPGRRAYNEQFF.

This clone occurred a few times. The CDR3 is CASSSTSVQETQYF. In DNA form, the CDR3 reads TGTGCCAGCAGTTCGACTAGCGTCCAAGAGACCCAGTACTTC. The chain uses TRBV6-6 and TRBJ2-5; 8 nucleotides line up with TRBD2. V gave up 4 bases and J gave up 1 base; unmatched junction bases: 2. This CDR3 is 14 amino acids long. CDR1 is MNHNY, CDR2 SVGAGI, per germline (reference sequence).

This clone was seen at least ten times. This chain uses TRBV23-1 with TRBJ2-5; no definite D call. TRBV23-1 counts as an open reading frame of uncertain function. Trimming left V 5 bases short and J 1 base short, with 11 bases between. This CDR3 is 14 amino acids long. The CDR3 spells CASSRDAGQETQYF. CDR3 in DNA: TGCGCCAGCAGTAGGGATGCCGGCCAAGAGACCCAGTACTTC.